The 22 T cell receptor beta chains below come from one sample, sequenced in a study of identical twins. TCRdb ran MiXCR on the 5' RACE reads and lists one entry per CDR3 protein. The sample contains roughly 230,000 distinct CDR3 sequences, roughly 8% of which appear only once. These same data were also listed under a study on yellow fever vaccine responses in identical twins.

The sequencing input was CD8+ T cells sorted from blood. Source of these receptors: a woman younger than 35 in good health.

This chain joins TRBV29-1 and TRBJ2-7; D is uncertain. The V end was cut by 0 bases, the J end by 1 base, with 13 bases between. The CDR3 is 15 amino acids. Germline V gene lookup returns CDR1 SQVTM and CDR2 ANQGSEA. Written as DNA, the CDR3 is TGCAGCGTTGAAGATCCCCACGGGTCTTCCTACGAGCAGTACTTC. Its protein product is CSVEDPHGSSYEQYF.

This clonotype was found a few times. The J gene is TRBJ1-1, the V gene TRBV12-3 or TRBV12-4, with TRBD1 as a possible D gene (6 bases). The germline V and J ends were trimmed by 7 bases and 6 bases, with 12 bases remaining between them. The CDR3 is made up of 12 amino acids. CDR3 loop: CASNTGSAEAFF. The CDR3 nucleotides are TGTGCCAGCAACACAGGGTCTGCTGAAGCTTTCTTT.

This clonotype came up many times. This rearrangement joins TRBV4-3 to TRBJ2-1, with D uncertain. V lost 0 bases, J lost 1 base, and 7 bases lay in between. Germline V CDR1 and CDR2: LGHNA, YSLEER. This CDR3 contains 15 residues. In DNA, the CDR3 is TGCGCCAGCAGCCAAGATCGACGATCCTACAATGAGCAGTTCTTC. Translating it yields CASSQDRRSYNEQFF.

The J gene is TRBJ2-1, the V gene TRBV28, with TRBD2 matching 14 bases. Losses at the gene ends were 4 bases for V and 3 bases for J; bases not matched to a gene: 20. The CDR3 has 22 amino acids. Germline loops: CDR1 MDHEN, CDR2 SYDVKM. The CDR3 DNA reads as TGTGCCAGCAGTTCTCCAACCCTGACTAGCGGGAGGGCCCTCGAAAACTACAATGAGCAGTTCTTC. Amino acids: CASSSPTLTSGRALENYNEQFF.

This clonotype was seen a few times. The CDR3 DNA reads TGTGCCAGCAGTCCCCCCGGATACATGCTCGAGCAGTACTTC. It codes for CASSPPGYMLEQYF. The V and J genes are TRBV28 and TRBJ2-7; D ambiguous. V was cut by 5 bases and J by 6 bases, with 17 bases left in between. Germline loops: CDR1 MDHEN, CDR2 SYDVKM. The CDR3 consists of 14 residues.

This clonotype is medium-sized by share. The CDR3 nucleotides read TGTGCCAGCAGTTTAGGCTCCCCCGAGCAGTTCTTC. Encoded protein: CASSLGSPEQFF. V is TRBV12-3 or TRBV12-4 and J is TRBJ2-1, with D hard to call. V was clipped by 1 base and J by 10 bases, with 8 bases between them. The CDR3 spans 12 residues.

As concerns this clonotype: At one boundary the junction diverges from the germline segment, which might be a read error. This chain connects TRBV12-3 or TRBV12-4 to TRBJ2-7; D ambiguous. The CDR3 spans 14 residues. In DNA, the CDR3 is TGTGCCTGCAGCCTCCGGTCGTCGGTCGACGAGCAGTACTTC. Translation: CACSLRSSVDEQYF.

This clonotype was seen a few times. The chain couples TRBV11-2 to TRBJ2-1, with 7 bases aligning to TRBD2. Germline-derived CDR1 and CDR2 are SGHAT and FQNNGV. The ends lost 5 bases at V and 7 bases at J; junction bases unmatched: 11. The length of the CDR3 is 15 residues. The CDR3, as DNA: TGTGCCAGCAGCCCGATGGGCGGGAGTTATAATGAGCAGTTCTTC. Protein: CASSPMGGSYNEQFF.

CDR3 sequence reads: CATSDPKRGVYEQFF. CDR3 DNA: TGTGCCACCAGTGATCCGAAGCGGGGGGTCTATGAGCAGTTCTTC. The chain joins TRBV24-1 to TRBJ2-1; 9 bases align to TRBD2. V shed 3 bases and J 8 bases; nucleotides not matched to a gene: 7. The germline gives CDR1 KGHDR, CDR2 SFDVKD. The CDR3 is 15 amino acids.

This clonotype has ten or more counts. This chain connects TRBV11-2 to TRBJ2-7, with a tentative D call TRBD2 (6 bases). This CDR3 is built from 12 residues. Trimming stripped 4 bases from V and 3 bases from J, with 7 bases between. The germline V gene encodes CDR1 SGHAT and CDR2 FQNNGV. The CDR3 DNA is TGTGCCAGCAGCTGGGAGGTCTACGAGCAGTACTTC. It specifies CASSWEVYEQYF.

J is TRBJ2-5 and V is TRBV12-3 or TRBV12-4; TRBD1 might be the D (5 bases). Trimming left V 5 bases short and J 7 bases short, with 11 bases between. This CDR3 is 12 amino acids long. CDR3: CASSPPQGTQYF. Written as DNA, the CDR3 is TGTGCCAGCAGTCCCCCCCAGGGGACCCAGTACTTC.

This clonotype was counted only a few times. The chain joins TRBV3-1 to TRBJ1-2; D remains ambiguous. V was shortened by 3 bases and J by 4 bases, with 12 bases between the two germline ends. The CDR3 runs 14 residues. Per germline, CDR1 LGHDT and CDR2 YNNKEL (reference sequence). CDR3 DNA: TGTGCCAGCAGCCACCCAGCCTCGCTCTATGGCTACACCTTC. This codes for CASSHPASLYGYTF.

This clonotype appeared many times. The gene calls are TRBV20-1 and TRBJ2-7, with D uncertain. V dropped 5 bases and J dropped 1 base, with 15 bases sitting between them. The germline gives CDR1 DFQATT, CDR2 SNEGSKA (reference sequence). This CDR3 spans 14 amino acids. The CDR3 loop reads CSADHDTASYEQYF. The CDR3 bases are TGCAGTGCTGACCACGATACAGCGTCCTACGAGCAGTACTTC.

This clonotype was detected many times. The chain joins TRBV12-3 or TRBV12-4 to TRBJ1-1, with TRBD1 matching 7 bases. The CDR3 has 13 amino acids. The V segment lost 3 bases and the J segment 5 bases; nucleotides outside the gene matches: 3. In DNA form, the CDR3 reads TGTGCCAGCAGTTTTCGACAGGGAACTGAAGCTTTCTTT. It specifies CASSFRQGTEAFF.

There are many counts of this clonotype. The rearrangement joins TRBV28 to TRBJ2-3; 8 bases are shared with TRBD2. Germline lookup yields CDR1 MDHEN and CDR2 SYDVKM. The CDR3 sequence is 18 residues long. The trim removed 2 bases at V and 0 bases at J, leaving 10 bases unmatched. The CDR3 DNA reads as TGTGCCAGCAGTTTAAGTGTACTAGCGGTAATCAGCACAGATACGCAGTATTTT. The encoded protein is CASSLSVLAVISTDTQYF.

At least ten counts were recorded for this clonotype. This rearrangement joins TRBV7-8 to TRBJ2-3, with D tentatively TRBD1 (5 bases). The CDR3 is made up of 14 amino acids. The V end was cut by 8 bases, the J end by 6 bases, with 18 bases between. The V gene's germline CDR1 is SGHVS and CDR2 FQNEAQ. CDR3 in amino acids: CASQGREVSDTQYF. CDR3 in DNA: TGTGCCAGCCAGGGTCGAGAAGTGTCGGATACGCAGTATTTT.

The V gene is TRBV9, the J gene TRBJ2-3, with a possible D match to TRBD2 (6 bases). This CDR3 contains 16 residues. V was pared by 7 bases and J by 4 bases, with 22 bases between. Germline loops: CDR1 SGDLS, CDR2 YYNGEE. In DNA form, the CDR3 reads TGTGCCAGCTTAGGTTTTGGCGGGGAATCCCCAGATACGCAGTATTTT. Translating it yields CASLGFGGESPDTQYF.

This clonotype was observed at least ten times. In nucleotides, the CDR3 is TGCAGCGCGATAACAGGGGAAATTAGGATAGATACGCAGTATTTT. This encodes CSAITGEIRIDTQYF. V gene TRBV29-1 combines with J gene TRBJ2-3, with TRBD1 identical over 7 bases. The germline gives CDR1 SQVTM, CDR2 ANQGSEA. CDR3 length: 15 residues. The V segment lost 7 bases and the J segment 5 bases; nucleotides outside the gene matches: 15.

This clonotype appeared many times. The genes are TRBV7-8 and TRBJ2-5, with TRBD2 matching over 12 bases. V lost 3 bases to trimming and J lost 5 bases; unmatched junction nucleotides: 13. The CDR3 runs 18 residues. Germline V gene data show CDR1 as SGHVS and CDR2 as FQNEAQ. CDR3 in amino acids: CASSLAFQTGTSGETQYF. In DNA, the CDR3 is TGTGCCAGCAGCTTGGCCTTTCAGACGGGGACTAGCGGGGAGACCCAGTACTTC.

Ten or more counts support this clonotype. The genes are TRBV4-3 and TRBJ2-7; D is unresolved. From germline, CDR1 is LGHNA and CDR2 YSLEER. The CDR3 spans 15 residues. V lost 0 bases, J lost 1 base, and 10 bases lay in between. CDR3 region: CASSQDVFGSYEQYF. As DNA, the CDR3 is TGCGCCAGCAGCCAAGATGTATTCGGATCCTACGAGCAGTACTTC.

The chain is built from TRBV6-2 or TRBV6-3 and TRBJ1-2; perhaps TRBD1 as D (6 bases). The V and J ends lost 6 bases and 6 bases respectively, with 14 bases between them. The CDR3 is 13 residues long. Looked up from germline, CDR1 is MNHEY and CDR2 is SVGEGT. CDR3 amino acids: CASSLQGTDGYTF. The CDR3 nucleotides are TGTGCCAGCAGCCTACAGGGCACGGATGGCTACACCTTC.

The sample holds many counts of this clonotype. The genes are TRBV9 and TRBJ1-1; 7 bases are a match to TRBD1. Germline values: CDR1 SGDLS, CDR2 YYNGEE. This CDR3 contains 15 residues. After removal of 3 bases from V and 0 bases from J, the junction contained 5 bases not matched to a gene. The CDR3 region is CASSARGELNTEAFF. The CDR3 DNA reads as TGTGCCAGCAGCGCCAGGGGGGAATTGAACACTGAAGCTTTCTTT.